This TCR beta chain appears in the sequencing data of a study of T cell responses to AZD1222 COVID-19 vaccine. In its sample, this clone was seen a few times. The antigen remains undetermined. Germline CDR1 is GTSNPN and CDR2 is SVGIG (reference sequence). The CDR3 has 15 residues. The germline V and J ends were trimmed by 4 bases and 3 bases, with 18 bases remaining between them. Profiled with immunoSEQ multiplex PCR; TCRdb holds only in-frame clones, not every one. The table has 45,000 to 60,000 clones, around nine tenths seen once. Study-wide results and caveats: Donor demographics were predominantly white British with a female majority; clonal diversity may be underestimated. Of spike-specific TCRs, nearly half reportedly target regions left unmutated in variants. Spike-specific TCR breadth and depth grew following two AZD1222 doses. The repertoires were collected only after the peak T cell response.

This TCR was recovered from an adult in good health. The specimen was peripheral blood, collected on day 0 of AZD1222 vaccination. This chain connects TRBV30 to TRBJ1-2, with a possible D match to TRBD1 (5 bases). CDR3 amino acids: CAWTYRGGEYYGYTF. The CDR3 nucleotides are TGTGCCTGGACTTACCGGGGGGGAGAGTACTATGGCTACACCTTC.